Below, 27 T cell receptor beta chains from the same sample are listed, as sequenced in a study of long-term antiretroviral therapy in people with HIV. Run at survey level, the immunoSEQ assay was version v3.0. Data came from immunoSEQ multiplex PCR; TCRdb stores just in-frame clones and leaves some out. The data show around 13,000 clones, with 80% seen just once and about an eighth held by the top ten. Specimen: unsorted PBMCs, collected 3.2 years before starting antiretroviral therapy. The receptors come from a man aged 35-49 years with HIV.

This chain uses TRBV5-1 with TRBJ1-1; tentative D call: TRBD1 (6 bases). Germline lookup yields CDR1 SGHRS and CDR2 YFSETQ. Between the trimmed V and J ends, which lost 1 base and 0 bases, there was a span of 16 bases. The CDR3 has 17 amino acids. CDR3 coding DNA: TGCGCCAGCAGCTTGTCGTGGGCAGGGGTGATGAACACTGAAGCTTTCTTT. Amino acid sequence: CASSLSWAGVMNTEAFF.

The genes are TRBV25-1 and TRBJ1-2; D possibly corresponds to TRBD1 (5 bases). The germline CDR1 and CDR2 sequences are MGHDK and SYGVNS. This CDR3 has 13 residues. The V gene lost 1 base and the J gene lost 14 bases, with 17 bases spanning the gap. In nucleotides, the CDR3 is TGTGCCAGCAGTGAATCTGGCAGGGTAGAAGAAACCTTC. It translates to CASSESGRVEETF.

The rearrangement uses TRBV6-1 and TRBJ1-2; D is uncertain. V was clipped by 0 bases and J by 3 bases, with 5 bases between them. This CDR3 contains 13 residues. The germline V gene has CDR1 MNHNS and CDR2 SASEGT. The chain's CDR3 is CASSEAGYYGYTF. The CDR3 nucleotides are TGTGCCAGCAGTGAAGCGGGCTACTATGGCTACACCTTC.

The chain uses TRBV7-8 and TRBJ1-2; TRBD1 is a possible D gene (5 bases). Per germline, CDR1 SGHVS and CDR2 FQNEAQ. The CDR3 is 14 residues long. Trimming shortened V by 2 bases and J by 5 bases, and 12 bases separated the two germline ends. The CDR3 is CASSLQGREYGYTF. As DNA, the CDR3 is TGTGCCAGCAGCTTACAGGGACGAGAGTATGGCTACACCTTC.

This clone showed up just a few times. The genes are TRBV19 and TRBJ1-1; 9 nucleotides match TRBD1. In germline, CDR1 is LNHDA, CDR2 SQIVND (reference sequence). There are 16 residues in the CDR3. The ends lost 7 bases at V and 0 bases at J; junction bases unmatched: 9. The CDR3 DNA reads as TGTGCCAGTACCCCGACAGGGGGTTCCATGAACACTGAAGCTTTCTTT. It yields the protein CASTPTGGSMNTEAFF.

In this sample, this clone turned up once. The rearrangement uses TRBV5-1 and TRBJ2-5, with D tentatively TRBD1 or TRBD2 (5 bases each). V lost 0 bases, J lost 3 bases, and 15 bases lay in between. The CDR3 spans 16 residues. CDR1 is SGHRS and CDR2 is YFSETQ in the germline V gene. CDR3 loop: CASSLGKDRGKETQYF. CDR3 nucleotide sequence: TGCGCCAGCAGCTTGGGCAAGGACCGGGGCAAAGAGACCCAGTACTTC.

The CDR3 loop reads CASSLKGAGGYTF. The CDR3 DNA reads TGTGCCAGCAGCTTAAAGGGGGCCGGGGGCTACACCTTC. This chain joins TRBV7-2 and TRBJ1-2; 7 nucleotides line up with TRBD1. With V trimmed by 2 bases and J by 8 bases, 5 bases remained unmatched. The V gene's germline CDR1 is SGHTA and CDR2 FQGNSA. The CDR3 is 13 residues long.

This sequence joins TRBV7-9 and TRBJ2-7; D call uncertain. The CDR3 totals 14 residues. Trimming stripped 5 bases from V and 2 bases from J, with 13 bases between. From germline, CDR1 is SEHNR and CDR2 FQNEAQ (reference sequence). CDR3 protein: CASSQDSDAYEQYF. CDR3 nucleotide sequence: TGTGCCAGCAGCCAAGATAGTGACGCCTACGAGCAGTACTTC.

This chain connects TRBV7-9 to TRBJ2-7; D unclear. This CDR3 spans 13 amino acids. V was pared by 7 bases and J by 2 bases, with 12 bases between. Germline-derived CDR1 and CDR2 are SEHNR and FQNEAQ (reference sequence). The CDR3 region has the DNA TGTGCCAGCACCTCTCTGTTCGCCTACGAGCAGTACTTC. Its translation is CASTSLFAYEQYF.

The chain links TRBV11-2 to TRBJ2-3; weak D call: TRBD1 (5 bases). From germline, CDR1 is SGHAT and CDR2 FQNNGV. This CDR3 contains 14 residues. Trimming removed 1 base at V and 4 bases at J, with 9 bases between. The CDR3 region is CASSLVRAADTQYF. CDR3 nucleotide sequence: TGTGCCAGCAGCTTAGTCAGGGCAGCAGATACGCAGTATTTT.

The count of this clone is one. This sequence joins TRBV4-1 and TRBJ2-5; D not certain. From germline, CDR1 is MGHRA and CDR2 YSYEKL. V was shortened by 6 bases and J by 4 bases, with 9 bases between the two germline ends. CDR3 length equals 12 residues. The CDR3 DNA reads TGCGCCAGCAGTGGAGTCGGAGAGACCCAGTACTTC. Amino acids: CASSGVGETQYF.

A single count supports this clone. This chain connects TRBV7-9 to TRBJ2-1; TRBD2 might be the D (6 bases). Germline CDR1 SEHNR, CDR2 FQNEAQ (reference sequence). Trimming stripped 0 bases from V and 3 bases from J, with 21 bases between. The CDR3 covers 19 residues. CDR3 loop: CASSLAPRGPRALYNEQFF. Written as DNA, the CDR3 is TGTGCCAGCAGCTTAGCCCCGCGGGGACCTAGGGCTCTCTACAATGAGCAGTTCTTC.

The rearrangement uses TRBV5-1 and TRBJ2-7, with D hard to call. Trimming cost V 4 bases and J 0 bases, with 20 bases left between them. The CDR3 is 17 residues long. CDR1 SGHRS and CDR2 YFSETQ come from the germline V gene. CDR3 bases: TGCGCCAGCAGCCCCCCTCCCCACTCCGTGCGCTCCTACGAGCAGTACTTC. Protein: CASSPPPHSVRSYEQYF.

This rearrangement joins TRBV5-4 to TRBJ2-1; perhaps TRBD2 as D (6 bases). V was trimmed by 2 bases and J by 4 bases, leaving 13 bases between them. The CDR3 contains 15 residues. The germline gives CDR1 SGHNT, CDR2 YYREEE (reference sequence). CDR3 DNA sequence: TGTGCCAGCAGCTTAGTCGGGGGTTCGTACAATGAGCAGTTCTTC. As protein: CASSLVGGSYNEQFF.

The CDR3 region has the DNA TGTGCCAGCAGCTTAACAGGGCGACCTGGCTACACCTTC. It is translated as CASSLTGRPGYTF. The chain employs TRBV7-9 and TRBJ1-2; D is perhaps TRBD1 (6 bases). Per the germline V gene, CDR1 is SEHNR and CDR2 is FQNEAQ (reference sequence). Deletions cut 2 bases from V and 7 bases from J, with 11 bases between. There are 13 residues in the CDR3.

J is TRBJ2-3 and V is TRBV7-8, with D uncertain. V lost 3 bases to trimming and J lost 6 bases, with 7 bases between them. The CDR3 loop spans 12 amino acids. Looked up from germline, CDR1 is SGHVS and CDR2 is FQNEAQ. CDR3 residues: CASSFILDTQYF. The DNA of the CDR3 is TGTGCCAGCAGCTTTATCCTGGATACGCAGTATTTT. The variable domain in full, with the rest retrieved from reference TRBV7-8 and TRBJ2-3, is GAGVSQSPRYKVAKRGQDVALRCDPISGHVSLFWYQQALGQGPEFLTYFQNEAQLDKSGLPSDRFFAERPEGSVSTLKIQRTQQEDSAVYLCASSFILDTQYFGPGTRLTVL.

This rearrangement joins TRBV5-6 to TRBJ1-6; D call uncertain. CDR3 length: 16 amino acids. CDR1 is SGHDT, CDR2 YYEEEE, per germline. V gave up 3 bases and J gave up 2 bases, with 12 bases separating them. CDR3 in DNA: TGTGCCAGCAGCTCGATGAAATACACCTATAATTCACCCCTCCACTTT. This sequence encodes CASSSMKYTYNSPLHF.

This clone is a singleton in its sample. The chain links TRBV7-9 to TRBJ2-7; the match to TRBD1 covers 7 bases. CDR1 and CDR2 (germline): SEHNR, FQNEAQ (reference sequence). V lost 5 bases to trimming and J lost 3 bases; unmatched junction nucleotides: 7. This CDR3 has 14 residues. CDR3 in amino acids: CASSLQRTGYEQYF. DNA of the CDR3: TGTGCCAGCAGCCTACAACGGACAGGCTACGAGCAGTACTTC.

The gene calls are TRBV30 and TRBJ1-1; no reliable D call. Germline loops: CDR1 GTSNPN, CDR2 SVGIG (reference sequence). The CDR3 totals 14 residues. V lost 0 bases, J lost 1 base, and 9 bases lay in between. CDR3 nucleotide sequence: TGTGCCTGGAGTGTAAAGGCTGCGAACACTGAAGCTTTCTTT. Translated: CAWSVKAANTEAFF.

The chain carries TRBV19 and TRBJ1-1; D remains ambiguous. V was pared by 1 base and J by 3 bases, with 9 bases between. The CDR3 is made up of 14 amino acids. The V gene's germline CDR1 is LNHDA and CDR2 SQIVND (reference sequence). The CDR3 loop reads CASSIGAVYTEAFF. The CDR3 DNA is TGTGCCAGTAGTATAGGAGCCGTTTACACTGAAGCTTTCTTT.

The rearrangement uses TRBV28 and TRBJ1-4; no definite D call. Trimming shortened V by 6 bases and J by 13 bases, and 12 bases separated the two germline ends. Germline CDR1 and CDR2: MDHEN and SYDVKM. The CDR3 has 11 amino acids. This CDR3 reads CASRLLGRLFF. The CDR3 DNA sequence: TGTGCCAGCAGACTCCTGGGCAGACTGTTTTTT.

The V call is TRBV5-1, the J call TRBJ2-1; no clear D gene. Trimming took 7 bases from V and 4 from J, leaving 18 bases between them. Germline V gene data show CDR1 as SGHRS and CDR2 as YFSETQ. The CDR3 contains 15 residues. The CDR3: CASRPSGPLYNEQFF. DNA for the CDR3: TGCGCCAGCCGACCTTCCGGGCCCCTATACAATGAGCAGTTCTTC.

The chain links TRBV19 to TRBJ1-1; D gene uncertain. Trimming left V 7 bases short and J 0 bases short, with 12 bases between. The CDR3 spans 14 residues. From germline, CDR1 is LNHDA and CDR2 SQIVND (reference sequence). The CDR3 DNA reads as TGTGCCAGTACCCCTGGACGGTTGAACACTGAAGCTTTCTTT. Amino acid sequence: CASTPGRLNTEAFF.

A few counts support this clone. CDR3 sequence (DNA): TGTGCCAGCAGCTTCCCCGGAGCCTACGAGCAGTACTTC. This sequence encodes CASSFPGAYEQYF. The genes are TRBV7-2 and TRBJ2-7; D is undetermined. Trimming removed 3 bases at V and 2 bases at J, with 8 bases between. The CDR3 spans 13 residues. Germline V gene data show CDR1 as SGHTA and CDR2 as FQGNSA.

This chain uses TRBV27 with TRBJ1-1, with TRBD1 as a possible D gene (5 bases). Deletions cut 4 bases from V and 6 bases from J, with 27 bases between. CDR3 length equals 18 residues. Germline V lookup: CDR1 MNHEY, CDR2 SMNVEV (reference sequence). As DNA, the CDR3 is TGTGCCAGCAGTTCCCTCCTACAGGTTGCTTTGGGTAACGCTGAAGCTTTCTTT. This encodes CASSSLLQVALGNAEAFF.

J is TRBJ1-2 and V is TRBV11-2, with a weak D call TRBD1 (5 bases). CDR3 size: 13 residues. The germline gives CDR1 SGHAT, CDR2 FQNNGV. V lost 5 bases and J 2 bases, leaving 9 bases between the germline ends. This CDR3 reads CASSRDRNYGYTF. The CDR3 DNA reads TGTGCCAGCAGCCGGGACCGAAACTATGGCTACACCTTC. The full variable domain, its missing parts supplied by reference TRBV11-2 and TRBJ1-2, is EAGVAQSPRYKIIEKRQSVAFWCNPISGHATLYWYQQILGQGPKLLIQFQNNGVVDDSQLPKDRFSAERLKGVDSTLKIQPAKLEDSAVYLCASSRDRNYGYTFGSGTRLTVV.

The chain has TRBV30 and TRBJ1-6, with D possibly being TRBD1 (5 bases). Per the germline V gene, CDR1 is GTSNPN and CDR2 is SVGIG (reference sequence). The V and J ends lost 2 bases and 7 bases respectively, with 18 bases between them. The CDR3 contains 16 residues. CDR3 in amino acids: CAWSLQAVKWNSPLHF. DNA of the CDR3: TGTGCCTGGAGTCTACAGGCTGTGAAATGGAATTCACCCCTCCACTTT.